These 9 T cell receptor beta chains came from one sample sequenced in a study of shared clonotypes between healthy human individuals. Assay: immunoSEQ multiplex PCR; the TCRdb copy retains only in-frame clones and omits some. The sample consists of some 1.4 million clones, more than 95% of them appearing once. The specimen sequenced was naive CD4+ T cells sorted from blood. This sample's subset: CD45RA+ positively selected. The receptors shown here come from a man aged 25 to 40 in good health.

This clone is a singleton in its sample. This sequence joins TRBV5-5 and TRBJ1-3; D remains ambiguous. Germline CDR1 and CDR2: SGHKS and YYEKEE (reference sequence). This CDR3 is 14 amino acids long. Trimming removed 1 base at V and 4 bases at J, with 9 bases between. This chain's CDR3 is CASSLLGSGNTIYF. The DNA of the CDR3 is TGTGCCAGCAGCTTGCTCGGGTCCGGAAACACCATATATTTT.

The CDR3 region has the DNA TGTGCCACCAGCAGACTAAGGACAGGGGAAACCGGGGAGCTGTTTTTT. Protein: CATSRLRTGETGELFF. This rearrangement joins TRBV15 to TRBJ2-2, with TRBD1 matching 9 bases. The CDR3 covers 16 residues. Per the germline V gene, CDR1 is LNHNV and CDR2 is YYDKDF (reference sequence). V lost 2 bases to trimming and J lost 5 bases; unmatched junction nucleotides: 6. The full variable domain, in which reference TRBV15 and TRBJ2-2 provide the parts outside the CDR3, is DAMVIQNPRYQVTQFGKPVTLSCSQTLNHNVMYWYQQKSSQAPKLLFHYYDKDFNNEADTPDNFQSRRPNTSFCFLDIRSPGLGDTAMYLCATSRLRTGETGELFFGEGSRLTVL.

The rearrangement links TRBV18 to TRBJ2-5, with D possibly called TRBD1 or TRBD2 (5 bases each). Trimming took 1 base from V and 4 from J, leaving 22 bases between them. The CDR3 loop spans 18 amino acids. Germline V CDR1 and CDR2: KGHSH, LQKENI. The CDR3 DNA reads TGTGCCAGCTCACCACTTTCGCTATCCCGTACGGGGCGAGAGACCCAGTACTTC. This translates into CASSPLSLSRTGRETQYF.

The gene calls are TRBV2 and TRBJ2-3; TRBD1 matches 7 bases. J was trimmed by 4 bases and V by 6 bases; bases with no gene match: 10. The CDR3 covers 15 residues. Per the germline V gene, CDR1 is SNHLY and CDR2 is FYNNEI. The CDR3, as DNA: TGTGCCAGCAGCCCGAGGCTCACAGGGGCAGATACGCAGTATTTT. The encoded protein is CASSPRLTGADTQYF. Complete variable domain (other parts from reference TRBV2 and TRBJ2-3): EPEVTQTPSHQVTQMGQEVILRCVPISNHLYFYWYRQILGQKVEFLVSFYNNEISEKSEIFDDQFSVERPDGSNFTLKIRSTKLEDSAMYFCASSPRLTGADTQYFGPGTRLTVL.

The chain combines TRBV9 with TRBJ1-1, with D possibly TRBD1 on 6 matching bases. V dropped 3 bases and J dropped 3 bases, with 15 bases sitting between them. The germline V gene has CDR1 SGDLS and CDR2 YYNGEE. The CDR3 runs to 15 residues. The CDR3 protein is CASSAVWGRDTEAFF. As DNA, the CDR3 is TGTGCCAGCAGCGCAGTATGGGGGCGAGACACTGAAGCTTTCTTT.

V and J are TRBV19 and TRBJ1-5; possibly TRBD1 for D (5 bases). This CDR3 contains 15 residues. V lost 8 bases, J lost 2 bases, and 16 bases lay in between. Germline loops: CDR1 LNHDA, CDR2 SQIVND (reference sequence). The DNA for the CDR3 is TGTGCCAGTTGCCCAGGGTCCGGCGGCAATCAGCCCCAGCATTTT. It specifies CASCPGSGGNQPQHF.

J is TRBJ2-7 and V is TRBV7-2; D might be TRBD1 or TRBD2, each matching 5 bases. The CDR3 has 14 residues. The germline CDR1 and CDR2 sequences are SGHTA and FQGNSA. V lost 5 bases and J 3 bases, leaving 14 bases between the germline ends. The CDR3, as DNA: TGTGCCAGCAGCGTCGGGACGGGCCACTACGAGCAGTACTTC. This encodes CASSVGTGHYEQYF.

The chain joins TRBV6-1 to TRBJ2-2; 7 nucleotides agree with TRBD2. From germline, CDR1 is MNHNS and CDR2 SASEGT. This CDR3 comprises 15 residues. The V gene end was trimmed by 8 bases and the J gene end by 1 base; junction bases not matched to a gene: 7. The CDR3 DNA reads TGTGCCAGCGAAATAGCGGGCCTGAACACCGGGGAGCTGTTTTTT. Protein sequence: CASEIAGLNTGELFF.

The chain joins TRBV6-5 to TRBJ2-5, with 11 bases lining up with TRBD2. CDR3 length: 16 residues. CDR1 and CDR2 (germline): MNHEY, SVGAGI. V dropped 3 bases and J dropped 5; count of bases not matched to a gene: 8. The CDR3, as DNA: TGTGCCAGCAGTTATCGGGTAGCGGGAGGGCTCGAGACCCAGTACTTC. It is translated as CASSYRVAGGLETQYF.